This T cell receptor beta chain was sequenced in a study of regulatory T cells in long-lasting Graves disease. This CDR3 spans 15 amino acids. V shed 5 bases and J 5 bases; nucleotides not matched to a gene: 10. Germline V lookup: CDR1 MDHEN, CDR2 SYDVKM. Time point indicated: newly diagnosed GD, antithyroid drugs for less than 3 months. RNA extracted from PBMCs served as the sequencing template. This clonotype has a count of ten or more. Antigen: not known. Through Arm-PCR of CDR3 regions and iRepertoire HTBI primers, TCR beta libraries were built. TCRdb reprocessed the multiplex PCR reads with MiXCR, giving one entry per CDR3 protein. The data show 350,000 to 550,000 distinct CDR3 sequences, with about 17% seen just once and about a quarter held by the top ten. Study results and caveats: Persistent patients shared more public clonotypes (under 3,000) than newly diagnosed patients (966).

The data also belong to a second study, concerning T cells in Graves' hyperthyroidism and ophthalmopathy. That work contributes: No progression to ophthalmopathy during 18 months of follow-up defined stable disease. Initially, a first-round RT-PCR of the TCR CDR3 employed the HTBI primer set.

The sample was peripheral blood mononuclear cells (PBMCs), taken at new diagnosis, from a patient treated with antithyroid drugs. This chain joins TRBV28 and TRBJ1-1; 8 positions match TRBD1. The TCR sequence derives from a young woman with Graves disease. CDR3 amino acids: CASSPRTGWYTEAFF. DNA for the CDR3: TGTGCCAGCAGTCCGCGGACAGGGTGGTATACTGAAGCTTTCTTT.